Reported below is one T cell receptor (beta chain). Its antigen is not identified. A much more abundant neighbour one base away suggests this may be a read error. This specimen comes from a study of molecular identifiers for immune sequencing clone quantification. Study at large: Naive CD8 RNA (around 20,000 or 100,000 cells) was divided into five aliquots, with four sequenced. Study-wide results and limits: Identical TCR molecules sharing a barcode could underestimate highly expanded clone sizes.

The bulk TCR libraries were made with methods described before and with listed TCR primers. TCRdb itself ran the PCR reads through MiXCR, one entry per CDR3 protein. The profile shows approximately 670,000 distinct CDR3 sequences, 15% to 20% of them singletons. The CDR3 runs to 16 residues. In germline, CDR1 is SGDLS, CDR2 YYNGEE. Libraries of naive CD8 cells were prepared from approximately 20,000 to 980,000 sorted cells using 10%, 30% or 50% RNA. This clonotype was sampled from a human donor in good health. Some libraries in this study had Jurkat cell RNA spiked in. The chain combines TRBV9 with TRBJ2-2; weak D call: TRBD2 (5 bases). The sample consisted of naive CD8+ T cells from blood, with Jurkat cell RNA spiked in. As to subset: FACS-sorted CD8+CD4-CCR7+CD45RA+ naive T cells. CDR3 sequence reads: CASSVSRERISGELCF. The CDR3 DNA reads TGTGCCAGCAGCGTTAGTAGGGAAAGGATCTCCGGGGAGCTGTGTTTT.